A selection of T cell receptor beta chains follows, all from one sample in a study of Ad26.COV2.S vaccination and SARS-CoV-2 variants. Data came from immunoSEQ multiplex PCR; TCRdb stores just in-frame clones and leaves some out. The table lists more than 300,000 clones, more than 70% of them singletons, with 1.5% to 2.5% in the top ten. Source: peripheral blood, taken in a trial of Ad26.COV2.S vaccine versus placebo. These receptors all stem from a person between 18 and 59 years old who received the Ad26.COV2.S COVID-19 vaccine or a placebo. Both conserved end residues are part of each CDR3. A D gene is named only where the DNA matches it firmly. The size entry is marked missing in some rows and otherwise reads once, few, many or a size class.

d_call: TRBD1; j_call: TRBJ1-5; v_call: TRBV18; clone_size: .; cdr3_nt: TGTGCCAGCTCACCGGAGGACAGGGGTTATCAGCCCCAGCATTTT; cdr3_aa: CASSPEDRGYQPQHF
d_call: .; j_call: TRBJ1-2; v_call: TRBV18; clone_size: once; cdr3_nt: TGTGCCAGCTCACCAACAGGTCCCTATGGCTACACCTTC; cdr3_aa: CASSPTGPYGYTF
d_call: TRBD1; j_call: TRBJ2-7; v_call: TRBV19; clone_size: few; cdr3_nt: TGTGCCAGTAGTACCGGGACAGGGTTTTTTCAGTACTTC; cdr3_aa: CASSTGTGFFQYF
d_call: .; j_call: TRBJ2-1; v_call: TRBV3-1/TRBV3-2; clone_size: .; cdr3_nt: TGTGCCAGCAGCCAAGGGGCTAATTTGGACAATGAGCAGTTCTTC; cdr3_aa: CASSQGANLDNEQFF
d_call: .; j_call: TRBJ1-5; v_call: TRBV6-1; clone_size: .; cdr3_nt: TGTGCCAGCAGTGAAGGTCCGGGAGATAGCAATCAGCCCCAGCATTTT; cdr3_aa: CASSEGPGDSNQPQHF
d_call: TRBD1; j_call: TRBJ1-3; v_call: TRBV7-9; clone_size: .; cdr3_nt: TGTGCCAGCAGCGCGCAGGGGACAGGGGGCTCTGGAAACACCATATATTTT; cdr3_aa: CASSAQGTGGSGNTIYF
d_call: TRBD1; j_call: TRBJ2-3; v_call: TRBV5-4; clone_size: .; cdr3_nt: TGTGCCAGCAGCATAGACAGGGGTAAGACAGATACGCAGTATTTT; cdr3_aa: CASSIDRGKTDTQYF
d_call: TRBD2; j_call: TRBJ2-5; v_call: TRBV30; clone_size: .; cdr3_nt: TGTGCCTGGACCCCCGGTGAGCGGGGGGGAGAGACCCAGTACTTC; cdr3_aa: CAWTPGERGGETQYF
d_call: .; j_call: TRBJ2-1; v_call: TRBV5-4; clone_size: .; cdr3_nt: TGTGCCAGCAGCTCCTTCTCTCCGGGGCTCTCAAATGAGCAGTTCTTC; cdr3_aa: CASSSFSPGLSNEQFF
d_call: .; j_call: TRBJ2-7; v_call: TRBV4-3; clone_size: few; cdr3_nt: TGCGCCAGCAGCCAAGTAGCCGGAGCCCCCTACGAGCAGTACTTC; cdr3_aa: CASSQVAGAPYEQYF
d_call: TRBD1; j_call: TRBJ2-7; v_call: TRBV30; clone_size: .; cdr3_nt: TGTGCCTGGAGTCGGGACAGCGTGGGTTCCGAGCAGTACTTC; cdr3_aa: CAWSRDSVGSEQYF
d_call: .; j_call: TRBJ2-3; v_call: TRBV6-2/TRBV6-3; clone_size: .; cdr3_nt: TGTGCCAGCAGTTACGGAGCGACCCGGGCGGATACGCAGTATTTT; cdr3_aa: CASSYGATRADTQYF
d_call: TRBD2; j_call: TRBJ2-7; v_call: TRBV7-9; clone_size: .; cdr3_nt: TGTGCCAGCAGTCTTAGTGGGGGTCTAGCGGCCGCCTACGAGCAGTACTTC; cdr3_aa: CASSLSGGLAAAYEQYF
d_call: .; j_call: TRBJ1-3; v_call: TRBV13; clone_size: once; cdr3_nt: TGTGCCAGCAGCTTAGGCCTACAACAAGGCTCTGGAAACACCATATATTTT; cdr3_aa: CASSLGLQQGSGNTIYF
d_call: TRBD1; j_call: TRBJ2-1; v_call: TRBV5-1; clone_size: .; cdr3_nt: TGCGCCAGCAGCTTGGAGGGACAGTCCAATGAGCAGTTCTTC; cdr3_aa: CASSLEGQSNEQFF
d_call: .; j_call: TRBJ1-3; v_call: TRBV2; clone_size: .; cdr3_nt: TGTGCCAGCAGGAATAGGACAGTCTCTGGAAACACCATATATTTT; cdr3_aa: CASRNRTVSGNTIYF
d_call: TRBD1; j_call: TRBJ2-7; v_call: TRBV5-1; clone_size: .; cdr3_nt: TGCGCCAGCAGCCCAGTGTCCGGGACAGTGTACGAGCAGTACTTC; cdr3_aa: CASSPVSGTVYEQYF
d_call: TRBD2; j_call: TRBJ2-3; v_call: TRBV3-1/TRBV3-2; clone_size: .; cdr3_nt: TGTGCCAGCAGCCCGACCGGGACTAGCGGGGGGGCGAGGACAGATACGCAGTATTTT; cdr3_aa: CASSPTGTSGGARTDTQYF
d_call: TRBD1; j_call: TRBJ1-2; v_call: TRBV3-1/TRBV3-2; clone_size: .; cdr3_nt: TGTGCCAGCAGCCAAGGGGAGACAGGGGGCATCTATGGCTACACCTTC; cdr3_aa: CASSQGETGGIYGYTF
d_call: TRBD1; j_call: TRBJ2-7; v_call: TRBV6-5; clone_size: .; cdr3_nt: TGTGCCAGCAGGAAGACAGGGCTACCCTACGAGCAGTACTTC; cdr3_aa: CASRKTGLPYEQYF
d_call: TRBD1; j_call: TRBJ1-6; v_call: TRBV9; clone_size: .; cdr3_nt: TGTGCCAGCAGCGCTCACAGGGGGGCCCCCAATTCACCCCTCCACTTT; cdr3_aa: CASSAHRGAPNSPLHF
d_call: .; j_call: TRBJ2-5; v_call: TRBV5-6; clone_size: .; cdr3_nt: TGTGCCAGCAGCTTTGAAGACGGCCAAGAGACCCAGTACTTC; cdr3_aa: CASSFEDGQETQYF
d_call: TRBD2; j_call: TRBJ2-1; v_call: TRBV9; clone_size: .; cdr3_nt: TGTGCCAGCAGCCCGGGACTAGGGAAGGTCCATGAGCAGTTCTTC; cdr3_aa: CASSPGLGKVHEQFF
d_call: .; j_call: TRBJ1-5; v_call: TRBV7-2; clone_size: .; cdr3_nt: TGTGCCAGCAGCTTAACGGGGGCTAGGGGCGGCAATCAGCCCCAGCATTTT; cdr3_aa: CASSLTGARGGNQPQHF
d_call: .; j_call: TRBJ1-1; v_call: TRBV4-1; clone_size: .; cdr3_nt: TGCGCCAGCAGCCAGCTAATGAACACTGAAGCTTTCTTT; cdr3_aa: CASSQLMNTEAFF
d_call: .; j_call: TRBJ1-3; v_call: TRBV3-1/TRBV3-2; clone_size: .; cdr3_nt: TGTGCCAGCAGCCATTTACCCAGAAGCTCTGGAAACACCATATATTTT; cdr3_aa: CASSHLPRSSGNTIYF
d_call: .; j_call: TRBJ2-6; v_call: TRBV7-6; clone_size: .; cdr3_nt: TGTGCCAGCAGCTACGGGACTCCTGACTCTGGGGCCAACGTCCTGACTTTC; cdr3_aa: CASSYGTPDSGANVLTF
d_call: .; j_call: TRBJ1-2; v_call: TRBV5-4; clone_size: .; cdr3_nt: TGTGCCAGCAGCAGACCGGATCTCTTCGAAGCCACCTTC; cdr3_aa: CASSRPDLFEATF
d_call: .; j_call: TRBJ2-2; v_call: TRBV30; clone_size: once; cdr3_nt: TGTGCCTGCCGACGACTGCCGAACACCGGGGAGCTGTTTTTT; cdr3_aa: CACRRLPNTGELFF
d_call: .; j_call: TRBJ2-2; v_call: TRBV9; clone_size: .; cdr3_nt: TGTGCCAGCAGCGTAGCAGGGTTCGGGGAGCTGTTTTTT; cdr3_aa: CASSVAGFGELFF
d_call: .; j_call: TRBJ2-5; v_call: TRBV20-1; clone_size: .; cdr3_nt: TGCAGTGCTAGTTGGCAGACCCAGTACTTC; cdr3_aa: CSASWQTQYF
d_call: .; j_call: TRBJ1-5; v_call: TRBV7-2; clone_size: .; cdr3_nt: TGTGCCAGCAGCTTAGGACGGAGCAATCAGCCCCAGCATTTT; cdr3_aa: CASSLGRSNQPQHF
d_call: TRBD1; j_call: TRBJ1-6; v_call: TRBV6-5; clone_size: .; cdr3_nt: TGTGCCAGCACCCGGGACAGGGGCCCTTTCGACTTT; cdr3_aa: CASTRDRGPFDF
d_call: .; j_call: TRBJ1-2; v_call: TRBV13; clone_size: few; cdr3_nt: TGTGCCAGCAGCCCAGCCGGGACTAAATCTAACTATGGCTACACCTTC; cdr3_aa: CASSPAGTKSNYGYTF
d_call: .; j_call: TRBJ1-2; v_call: TRBV25-1; clone_size: .; cdr3_nt: TGTGCCAGCAGTAGCGGATATGGCTACACCTTC; cdr3_aa: CASSSGYGYTF
d_call: .; j_call: TRBJ2-1; v_call: TRBV12-3/TRBV12-4; clone_size: .; cdr3_nt: TGTGCCAGCAGTTTAACAGGAAATGAGCAGTTCTTC; cdr3_aa: CASSLTGNEQFF
d_call: .; j_call: TRBJ2-7; v_call: TRBV29-1; clone_size: many; cdr3_nt: TGCAGCGTTGATGTAGGGTTGAGCGAGCAGTACTTC; cdr3_aa: CSVDVGLSEQYF
d_call: .; j_call: TRBJ1-1; v_call: TRBV4-2; clone_size: .; cdr3_nt: TGTGCCAGCAGCCAAGGGTTGGGGGGGGACACTGAAGCTTTCTTT; cdr3_aa: CASSQGLGGDTEAFF
d_call: .; j_call: TRBJ1-1; v_call: TRBV12-3/TRBV12-4; clone_size: .; cdr3_nt: TGTGCCAGCAGACTTGTCGGTGAAGCTTTCTTT; cdr3_aa: CASRLVGEAFF
d_call: TRBD1; j_call: TRBJ1-2; v_call: TRBV7-9; clone_size: .; cdr3_nt: TGTGCCAGCAGCTTAGAGGGCAGGGGGCAAAATGGCTACACCTTC; cdr3_aa: CASSLEGRGQNGYTF
d_call: .; j_call: TRBJ1-4; v_call: TRBV6-5; clone_size: once; cdr3_nt: TGTGCCAGCAGTTACTCTGGGGCAACTAATGAAAAACTGTTTTTT; cdr3_aa: CASSYSGATNEKLFF
d_call: TRBD1; j_call: TRBJ1-6; v_call: TRBV2; clone_size: .; cdr3_nt: TGTGCCAGCAGCCGTGATGGCGGGACAGGGGGTTCACCCCTCCACTTT; cdr3_aa: CASSRDGGTGGSPLHF
d_call: .; j_call: TRBJ2-3; v_call: TRBV28; clone_size: .; cdr3_nt: TGTGCCAGCAGTTTTCTGGCAGGCACAGATACGCAGTATTTT; cdr3_aa: CASSFLAGTDTQYF
d_call: TRBD1; j_call: TRBJ2-7; v_call: TRBV7-2; clone_size: .; cdr3_nt: TGTGCCAGCAGCTTGTATCCAAAGGGACAGGAGAAGTCCTACGAGCAGTACTTC; cdr3_aa: CASSLYPKGQEKSYEQYF
d_call: .; j_call: TRBJ1-4; v_call: TRBV27; clone_size: .; cdr3_nt: TGTGCCAGCAGTTTATATCCGGGGAGGGATGGAAAACTGTTTTTT; cdr3_aa: CASSLYPGRDGKLFF
d_call: .; j_call: TRBJ2-3; v_call: TRBV3-1/TRBV3-2; clone_size: .; cdr3_nt: TGTGCCAGCAGCCAAGCGGGGGCCTCCACAGATACGCAGTATTTT; cdr3_aa: CASSQAGASTDTQYF
d_call: .; j_call: TRBJ2-1; v_call: TRBV2; clone_size: .; cdr3_nt: TGTGCCAGCAAGGGGGTGAGCTCCTACAATGAGCAGTTCTTC; cdr3_aa: CASKGVSSYNEQFF
d_call: TRBD2; j_call: TRBJ2-3; v_call: TRBV4-1; clone_size: .; cdr3_nt: TGCGCCAGCAGCCACCCTAATAGCGGGGGGGCTAGGACGCAGTATTTT; cdr3_aa: CASSHPNSGGARTQYF
d_call: .; j_call: TRBJ1-5; v_call: TRBV7-2; clone_size: .; cdr3_nt: TGTGCCAGCAGCCCCGAGGGCGGGGGTAGTCAGCCCCAGCATTTT; cdr3_aa: CASSPEGGGSQPQHF
d_call: .; j_call: TRBJ1-2; v_call: TRBV9; clone_size: few; cdr3_nt: TGTGCCAGCAGCACCCGAAGGGGAGGGGACTATGGCTACACCTTC; cdr3_aa: CASSTRRGGDYGYTF
d_call: .; j_call: TRBJ1-3; v_call: TRBV3-1/TRBV3-2; clone_size: .; cdr3_nt: TGTGCCAGCAGCCAAGATCGAGGTACTAGAAACACCATATATTTT; cdr3_aa: CASSQDRGTRNTIYF